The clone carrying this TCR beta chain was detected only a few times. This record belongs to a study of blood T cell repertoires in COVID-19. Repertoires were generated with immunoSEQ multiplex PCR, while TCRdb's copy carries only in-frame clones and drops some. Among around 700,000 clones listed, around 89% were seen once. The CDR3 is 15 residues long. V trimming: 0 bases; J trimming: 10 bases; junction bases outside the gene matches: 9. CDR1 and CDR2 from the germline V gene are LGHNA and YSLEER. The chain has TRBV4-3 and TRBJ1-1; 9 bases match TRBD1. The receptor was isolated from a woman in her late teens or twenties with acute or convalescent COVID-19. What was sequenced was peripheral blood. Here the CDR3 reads CASSQDTRDRALAFF. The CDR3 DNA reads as TGCGCCAGCAGCCAAGATACTCGGGACAGGGCGCTAGCTTTCTTT.